This T cell receptor beta chain was retrieved from a study of T cells in Graves' hyperthyroidism and ophthalmopathy. Regions amplified from RNA transcripts were the TCR beta CDR3 regions. A first-round RT-PCR of the TCR CDR3 used the HTBI primer set. TCRdb ran MiXCR on the multiplex PCR reads and lists one entry per CDR3 protein. The table lists about 740,000 distinct CDR3 sequences, approximately 14% of them singletons. Only a few counts were recorded for this clonotype. Its antigen is currently unknown. Findings of the study overall: With a median lead of roughly 6.2 months before onset, the model predicted ophthalmopathy.

Clinical symptoms, serum thyroxine, TRAb, thyroid ultrasound and orbital computed tomography informed diagnoses. Germline loops: CDR1 SQVTM, CDR2 ANQGSEA. Between the trimmed V and J ends, which lost 6 bases and 1 base, there was a span of 11 bases. CDR3 size: 13 residues. Sequencing input: blood. This TCR came from a woman younger than 30 with Graves' hyperthyroidism. This chain uses TRBV29-1 with TRBJ2-3; D is unresolved. CDR3 coding DNA: TGCAGCGTCCGGAAGCCGGGCACAGATACGCAGTATTTT. It codes for CSVRKPGTDTQYF.